This T cell receptor beta chain was obtained from a study of vaccination and CD4 T cells after COVID-19. As for the study in general: Two Hispanic individuals were among six male and four female convalescent patients.

Worth noting for this clonotype: Its antigen is unidentified.

Treatment described: approximately nine-day PBMC culture with coronavirus spike peptide pools or control peptides (ViraFEST assay). Via ViraFEST, peptide pools expanded antigen-specific T cells before TCR sequencing. Sequence data for DNA of cultured CD4+ T cells were generated by the Oncomine TCR Beta short-read assay. TCRdb passed the PCR reads through MiXCR, listing each CDR3 protein once. The repertoire has about 11,000 distinct CDR3 sequences, under 50% of them found once; the top ten carry over 25%. Trimming removed 6 bases from V and 8 bases from J; junction bases left unmatched: 7. Germline CDR1 DFQATT, CDR2 SNEGSKA (reference sequence). The CDR3 totals 12 residues. Broader study findings: A nonsignificant rise from about 20 to 38 was seen in the median number of SARS-CoV-2-reactive clonotypes.

The source is a human donor who had recovered from COVID-19. The J gene is TRBJ1-2, the V gene TRBV20-1; 9 bases align to TRBD1. The sample comprised CD4+ T cells from blood, cultured in vitro. The CDR3 coding sequence is TGCAGTGCAAAACAGGGGGCGCTGGGCTACACCTTC. It encodes CSAKQGALGYTF.